This T cell receptor (beta chain) was obtained from a study of OX40 agonist ivuxolimab in advanced cancers. Repertoires were generated with immunoSEQ multiplex PCR, while TCRdb's copy carries only in-frame clones and drops some. The sample holds around 80,000 clones, 85% to 90% seen once. V shed 4 bases, J shed 2 bases, and the junction held 7 bases outside the gene matches. The CDR3 sequence is 15 residues long. The chain couples TRBV7-1 to TRBJ1-1, with 7 bases fitting TRBD1. TRBV7-1 is an ORF for which the function is uncertain. This sample comprised CD4+ or CD8+ T cells sorted from blood, obtained in a trial of the OX40 agonist ivuxolimab. This clonotype was sampled from an adult with an advanced solid tumor such as melanoma, head and neck, liver or kidney cancer. In DNA form, the CDR3 reads TGTGCCAGCAGCTTAGCGGGGACAGTTAACACTGAAGCTTTCTTT. Translated: CASSLAGTVNTEAFF.